Sequencing of this TCR beta chain was carried out in a study of shared clonotypes between healthy human individuals (dated by TCRdb to 2020 to 2021). About the full investigation: The cohort comprised two women and three men aged 18 to 49 years. The study deeply sequenced blood TCR repertoires of five healthy adults to estimate repertoire size and the extent of clonotype sharing between individuals. To increase sequencing depth and limit assay-specific biases, different laboratories used diverse techniques to prepare libraries and sequence TCR repertoires. Each donor's leukapheresis produced roughly between about 0.9 and 9.5 billion PBMCs.

The CDR3 starts with the cysteine, ends with the phenylalanine, and has 14 residues. Just CDR3 DNA is preserved here, 42 bases in frame from base 1. CDR1 MNHNS and CDR2 SASEGT were looked up in the germline V gene. Trimming takes 4 bases from V and 9 bases from J, and the germline ends sit 18 bases apart. Beyond this particular receptor, the publication reports: The small number of donors limited the genetic and exposure-history diversity represented. Sampling was restricted to blood, and TCR repertoires in tissue are likely to differ from TCR repertoires in blood. Pairwise subsampling indicated that sequencing depth was expected to affect the degree of clonotype sharing among donors.

The donors were healthy, HIV-negative adults with no recently reported acute infections or vaccinations. Every donor was a Caucasian adult living in Nashville, Tennessee, USA. For unsorted samples, some 87 million PBMCs were counted, and genomic DNA was extracted using the QIAamp DNA Blood Mini kit. Blood was collected by leukapheresis, and PBMCs were isolated by Ficoll-Histopaque density gradient centrifugation and then cryopreserved in liquid nitrogen vapor phase. A word on this clone: There is no known antigen for this receptor. No clone much larger than this one lies a single base away; base qualities are absent.

Using the deep immunoSEQ assay, multiplex PCR amplified TCR CDR3 regions from genomic DNA. Extracted genomic DNA from each cell subset was spread evenly across all wells of several immunoSEQ 96-well plates, with each plate serving as a replicate. For unsorted PBMC, roughly 0.3 ug genomic DNA, equal to tens of thousands of T cell genomes, was loaded into each replicate PCR. Genomic DNA from unsorted PBMC was sequenced over ten immunoSEQ deep assay plates. The purified libraries were quantified using a Qubit 3.0 fluorometer, sized with a Bioanalyzer 2100, and then quantified again using the KAPA Library Quantification kit. Each immunoSEQ 96-well plate was sequenced on its own single-read 150-cycle Illumina NextSeq 550 flow cell. For the original study's pipeline: Because the immunoSEQ output held only junctional sequences and lacked quality scores, the filtering could not match the filtering applied to full-length reads. Sequences were annotated with PyIR, a Python wrapper for IgBLAST v1.9, using IMGT germline references to assign V/J genes and CDR3. Reads with weak V/J assignments (E-value above 1e-6), missing CDR3, stop codons, out-of-frame junctions, or ambiguous translated residues were removed. A V3J clonotype was defined by an identical inferred V gene, J gene, and CDR3 amino acid sequence. Percentage overlap between repertoires was computed as shared unique clonotypes divided by the size of the smaller repertoire. RTK rarefaction, the Chao1 estimator, and Recon v2.1 estimates of unobserved clonotypes were used to assess repertoire richness. This immuneACCESS table, as held by TCRdb, lists in-frame sequences with V and J called but not all clones. Of the missing ones, under half trace to an unresolved V gene in checked studies; the others have no known cause. Clonal size and the V and J genes are those of that table, whereas D and trimming came from the DNA. For this sample there are 400,000 to 600,000 clones; about four fifths appear just once. The ten largest clonotypes hold roughly 13% of the sample.

The receptor was isolated from a middle-aged woman in good health. Some clones in this sample may be carry-over from other donors' samples. Recombination linked TRBV6-1 to TRBJ1-2; TRBD1 is possibly the D segment (6 matching bases). Sequencing was performed on PBMCs. The sequenced DNA: TGTGCCAGCAGTGTAGAGTTAGACAGGAGAAGCTACACCTTC. Translation gives CASSVELDRRSYTF.